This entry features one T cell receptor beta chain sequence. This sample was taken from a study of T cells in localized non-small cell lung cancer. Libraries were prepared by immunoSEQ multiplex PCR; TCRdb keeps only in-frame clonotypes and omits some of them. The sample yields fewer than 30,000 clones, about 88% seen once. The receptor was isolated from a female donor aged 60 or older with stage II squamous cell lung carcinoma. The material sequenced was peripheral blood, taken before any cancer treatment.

The CDR3 reads CASSLLTGDRETQYF. For the CDR3, the DNA is TGCGCCAGCAGCTTGCTGACAGGGGACAGGGAGACCCAGTACTTC. This chain joins TRBV5-1 and TRBJ2-5, with TRBD1 matching 8 bases. Germline V gene data show CDR1 as SGHRS and CDR2 as YFSETQ. J gave up 5 bases and V 1 base, and 7 bases lay outside the gene matches. The CDR3 has 15 amino acids. The whole variable domain, filled in from reference TRBV5-1 and TRBJ2-5, reads KAGVTQTPRYLIKTRGQQVTLSCSPISGHRSVSWYQQTPGQGLQFLFEYFSETQRNKGNFPGRFSGRQFSNSRSEMNVSTLELGDSALYLCASSLLTGDRETQYFGPGTRLLVL.